The T cell receptor beta chain under discussion was sequenced for a study of cytomegalovirus exposure and HLA in healthy donors. 60 Vbeta and 13 Jbeta primers were used in PCR. Repertoires were generated with immunoSEQ multiplex PCR, while TCRdb's copy carries only in-frame clones and drops some. This sample yields some 87,000 clones, of which roughly 73% are seen a single time; 6.5% to 8% belongs to the top ten. The V gene's germline CDR1 is SEHNR and CDR2 FQNEAQ (reference sequence). The CDR3 is 14 residues long. V lost 4 bases and J lost 2; bases outside the gene matches: 2. The specimen was PBMCs. The chain uses TRBV7-9 and TRBJ2-7; 10 bases are a match to TRBD1. The clonotype was recovered from a man over 45 in good health and CMV-seropositive. The CDR3 nucleotides read TGTGCCAGCAGCTCTGGACAGGGGGCCTACGAGCAGTACTTC. It specifies CASSSGQGAYEQYF.